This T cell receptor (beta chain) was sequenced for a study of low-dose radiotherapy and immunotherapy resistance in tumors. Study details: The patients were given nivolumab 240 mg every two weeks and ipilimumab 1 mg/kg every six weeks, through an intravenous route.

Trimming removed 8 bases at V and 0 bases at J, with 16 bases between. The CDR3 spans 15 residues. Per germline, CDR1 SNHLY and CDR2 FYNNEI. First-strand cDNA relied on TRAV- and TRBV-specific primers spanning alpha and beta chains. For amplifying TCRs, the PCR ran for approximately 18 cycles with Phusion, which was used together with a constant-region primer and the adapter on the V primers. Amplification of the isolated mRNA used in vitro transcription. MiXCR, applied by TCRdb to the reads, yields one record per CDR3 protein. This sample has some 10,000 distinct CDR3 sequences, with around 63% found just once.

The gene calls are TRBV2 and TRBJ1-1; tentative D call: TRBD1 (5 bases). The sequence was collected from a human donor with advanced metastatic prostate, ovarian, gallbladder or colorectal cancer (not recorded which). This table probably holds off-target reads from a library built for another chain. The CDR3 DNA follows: TGTGCCAGCCTCCCCGGGACGGGGATGAACACTGAAGCTTTCTTT. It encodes CASLPGTGMNTEAFF.